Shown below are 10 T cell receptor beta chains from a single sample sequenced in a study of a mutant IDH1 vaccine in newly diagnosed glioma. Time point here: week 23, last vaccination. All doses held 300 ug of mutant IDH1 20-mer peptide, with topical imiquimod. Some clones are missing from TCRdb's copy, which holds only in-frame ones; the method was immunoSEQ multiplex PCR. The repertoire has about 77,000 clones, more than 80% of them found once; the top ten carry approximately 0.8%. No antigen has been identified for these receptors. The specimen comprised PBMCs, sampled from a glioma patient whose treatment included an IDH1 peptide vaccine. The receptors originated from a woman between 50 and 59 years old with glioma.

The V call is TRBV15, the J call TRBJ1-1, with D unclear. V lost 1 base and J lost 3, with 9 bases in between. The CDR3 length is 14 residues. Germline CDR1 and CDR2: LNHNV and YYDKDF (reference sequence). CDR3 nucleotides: TGTGCCACCAGCAGAGGGAGGAGTTACACTGAAGCTTTCTTT. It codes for CATSRGRSYTEAFF.

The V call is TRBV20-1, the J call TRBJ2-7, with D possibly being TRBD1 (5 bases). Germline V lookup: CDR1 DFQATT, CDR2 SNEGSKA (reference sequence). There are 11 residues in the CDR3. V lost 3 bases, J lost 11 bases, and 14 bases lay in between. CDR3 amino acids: CSARSVRVEYF. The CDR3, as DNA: TGCAGTGCTAGGAGCGTCAGGGTTGAGTACTTC.

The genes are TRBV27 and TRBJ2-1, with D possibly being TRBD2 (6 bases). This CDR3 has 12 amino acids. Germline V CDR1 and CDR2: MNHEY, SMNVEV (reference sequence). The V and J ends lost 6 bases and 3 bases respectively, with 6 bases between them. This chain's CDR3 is CASRRGYNEQFF. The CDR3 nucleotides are TGTGCCAGCAGGCGGGGCTACAATGAGCAGTTCTTC.

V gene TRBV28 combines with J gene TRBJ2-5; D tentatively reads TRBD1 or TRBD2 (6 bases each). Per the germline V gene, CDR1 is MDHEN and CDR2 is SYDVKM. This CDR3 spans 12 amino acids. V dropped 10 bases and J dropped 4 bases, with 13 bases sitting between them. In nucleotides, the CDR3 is TGTGCCACCCGGGGGCAGAGAGAGACCCAGTACTTC. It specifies CATRGQRETQYF.

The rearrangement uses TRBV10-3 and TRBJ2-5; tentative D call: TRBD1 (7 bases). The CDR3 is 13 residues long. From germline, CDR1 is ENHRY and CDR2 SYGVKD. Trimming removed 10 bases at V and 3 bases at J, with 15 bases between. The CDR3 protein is CATAGGGEETQYF. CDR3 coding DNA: TGTGCCACCGCAGGGGGAGGTGAAGAGACCCAGTACTTC.

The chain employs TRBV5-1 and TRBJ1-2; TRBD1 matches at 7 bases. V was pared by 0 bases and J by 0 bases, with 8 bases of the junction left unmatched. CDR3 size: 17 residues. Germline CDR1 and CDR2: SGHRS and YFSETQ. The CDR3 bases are TGCGCCAGCAGCTTGGCAGGGGGAGCCCCTACTAACTATGGCTACACCTTC. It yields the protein CASSLAGGAPTNYGYTF.

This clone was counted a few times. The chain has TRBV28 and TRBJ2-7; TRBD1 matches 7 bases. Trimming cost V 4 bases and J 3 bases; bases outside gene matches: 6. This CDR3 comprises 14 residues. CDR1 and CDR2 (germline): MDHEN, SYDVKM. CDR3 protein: CASSSAGGFYEQYF. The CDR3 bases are TGTGCCAGCAGTTCGGCAGGGGGTTTCTACGAGCAGTACTTC.

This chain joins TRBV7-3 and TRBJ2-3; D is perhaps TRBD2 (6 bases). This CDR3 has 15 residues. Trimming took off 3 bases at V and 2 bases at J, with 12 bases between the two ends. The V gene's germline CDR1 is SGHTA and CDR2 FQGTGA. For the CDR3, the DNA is TGTGCCAGCAGCTTGGGAGGATACATCACAGATACGCAGTATTTT. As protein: CASSLGGYITDTQYF.

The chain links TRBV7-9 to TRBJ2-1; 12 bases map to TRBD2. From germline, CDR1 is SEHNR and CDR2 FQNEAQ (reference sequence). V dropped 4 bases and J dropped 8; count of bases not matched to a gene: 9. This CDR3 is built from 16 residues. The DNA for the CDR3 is TGTGCCAGCAGCTCCAGACTAGCGGGAGCGGGCGATGAGCAGTTCTTC. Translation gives CASSSRLAGAGDEQFF. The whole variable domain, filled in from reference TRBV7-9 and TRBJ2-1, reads DTGVSQNPRHKITKRGQNVTFRCDPISEHNRLYWYRQTLGQGPEFLTYFQNEAQLEKSRLLSDRFSAERPKGSFSTLEIQRTEQGDSAMYLCASSSRLAGAGDEQFFGPGTRLTVL.

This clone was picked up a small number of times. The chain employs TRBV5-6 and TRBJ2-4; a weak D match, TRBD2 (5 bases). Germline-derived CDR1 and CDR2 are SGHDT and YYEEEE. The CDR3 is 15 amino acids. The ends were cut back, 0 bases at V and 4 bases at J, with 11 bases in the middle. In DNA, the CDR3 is TGTGCCAGCAGCTTGGAAGAGACGGGGAAAAACATTCAGTACTTC. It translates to CASSLEETGKNIQYF.